These T cell receptor beta chains were read from a single sample in a study of blood T cell repertoires in COVID-19. Assay: immunoSEQ multiplex PCR; the TCRdb copy retains only in-frame clones and omits some. This table holds about 54,000 clones, approximately 80% found once. Source material: peripheral blood. Receptors originate from a man aged 50 or older with acute or convalescent COVID-19. The CDR3 runs from the conserved cysteine through the conserved F or W. D genes are given only for firm matches. A clone size is listed for some rows: how often the clone was seen (once, few, many), or a class if it is expanded.

CDR3 DNA,CDR3 protein,CDR3 length,V gene,J gene,clone size,D gene
TGTGCCAGCAGCTCACAGGAGAACACTGAAGCTTTCTTT,CASSSQENTEAFF,13,TRBV7-6,TRBJ1-1,once,-
TGCGCCAGCAGCACTGAGACAGGATCCGAGCAGTACTTC,CASSTETGSEQYF,13,TRBV5-1,TRBJ2-7,-,-
TGTGCCAGCAGACCAGGTCCCGGGGAGCTGTTTTTT,CASRPGPGELFF,12,TRBV2,TRBJ2-2,-,-
TGTGCCGCAGCCCAGCGCGGCTACACCTTC,CAAAQRGYTF,10,TRBV2,TRBJ1-2,once,-
TGTGCCAGCAGGCAGCAGGGGGATCAGCCCCAGCATTTT,CASRQQGDQPQHF,13,TRBV6-5,TRBJ1-5,few,TRBD1
TGTGCCAGCAGCGGGGACAGGGGTTACTATGGCTACACCTTC,CASSGDRGYYGYTF,14,TRBV9,TRBJ1-2,-,TRBD1
TGTGCCAGTGCCCTGGGGGGAACCCTCCACTTT,CASALGGTLHF,11,TRBV19,TRBJ1-6,-,-
TGTGCCAGCAGCGCTCAGGGGACAGGGCCCTCTGGAAACACCATATATTTT,CASSAQGTGPSGNTIYF,17,TRBV9,TRBJ1-3,-,TRBD1
TGCGCCAGCAGCGGGGGGAGTCGCTCTTCTGGGGCCAACGTCCTGACTTTC,CASSGGSRSSGANVLTF,17,TRBV5-1,TRBJ2-6,-,-
TGTGCCAGCAGCCCCCGGGACAGGCACACTGAAGCTTTCTTT,CASSPRDRHTEAFF,14,TRBV5-4,TRBJ1-1,-,TRBD1
TGTGCCAGCAGAAGGGGCAGGAACAACTATGGCTACACCTTC,CASRRGRNNYGYTF,14,TRBV2,TRBJ1-2,once,-
TGTGCCAGCAGTGAACGGCGGGGGGGCCCCGTTGAGCAGTTCTTC,CASSERRGGPVEQFF,15,TRBV2,TRBJ2-1,once,TRBD2
TGTGCCAGCAGCCTGGACAGGGGGGACACCATATATTTT,CASSLDRGDTIYF,13,TRBV7-9,TRBJ1-3,-,TRBD1
TGTGCCAGCAGCCCTACAGAGAACACTGAAGCTTTCTTT,CASSPTENTEAFF,13,TRBV5-4,TRBJ1-1,once,-
TGTGCCAGCAGTGACCCCAGGGGCGAGCAGTACTTC,CASSDPRGEQYF,12,TRBV2,TRBJ2-7,-,-
TGCGCCAGCCGCCCGAGTTCGGCCGGGGAGCTGTTTTTT,CASRPSSAGELFF,13,TRBV10-1,TRBJ2-2,-,-
TGTGCCAGCAGCGCCAGTAGCCTCTTGGGACTAGCGGGAGTAGGACGGAATGAGCAGTTCTTC,CASSASSLLGLAGVGRNEQFF,21,TRBV9,TRBJ2-1,-,TRBD2
TGTGCCAGCAGCGTAGATACTAGCAGCACAGATACGCAGTATTTT,CASSVDTSSTDTQYF,15,TRBV9,TRBJ2-3,-,-
TGCGCCAGCAGCTTGGACTCGCCAAACAATGAGCAGTTCTTC,CASSLDSPNNEQFF,14,TRBV5-1,TRBJ2-1,-,-
TGTGCCAGCAGTTCATCCGGGACAGGGGTCTGGGAGCAGTACTTC,CASSSSGTGVWEQYF,15,TRBV28,TRBJ2-7,-,TRBD1
TGTGCCAGCAGTTGGAAGGTGGGAGCGGGAGTTAACGGGGAGCTGTTTTTT,CASSWKVGAGVNGELFF,17,TRBV27,TRBJ2-2,-,TRBD2
TGTGCCTGGAGTCTCAGGAGGCCCTCTGGAAACACCATATATTTT,CAWSLRRPSGNTIYF,15,TRBV30,TRBJ1-3,-,-
TGTGCCAGCAGCCTTACTAGCGGCTACGAGCAGTACTTC,CASSLTSGYEQYF,13,TRBV13,TRBJ2-7,-,TRBD2